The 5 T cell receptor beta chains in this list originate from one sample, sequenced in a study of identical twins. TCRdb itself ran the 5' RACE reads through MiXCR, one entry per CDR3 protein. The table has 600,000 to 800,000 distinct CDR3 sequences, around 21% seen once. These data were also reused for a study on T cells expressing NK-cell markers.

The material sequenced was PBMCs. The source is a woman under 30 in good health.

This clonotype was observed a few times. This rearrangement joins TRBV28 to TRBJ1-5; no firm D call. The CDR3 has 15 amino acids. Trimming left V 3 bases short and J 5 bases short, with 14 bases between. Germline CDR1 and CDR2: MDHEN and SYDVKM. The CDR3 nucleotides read TGTGCCAGCAGTTTGTCCGGACTTGACTATCAGCCCCAGCATTTT. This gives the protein CASSLSGLDYQPQHF.

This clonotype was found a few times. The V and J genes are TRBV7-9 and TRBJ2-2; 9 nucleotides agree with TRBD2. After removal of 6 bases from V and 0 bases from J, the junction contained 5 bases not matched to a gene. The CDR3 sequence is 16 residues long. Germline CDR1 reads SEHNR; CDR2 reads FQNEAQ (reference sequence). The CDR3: CASRLTSGPNTGELFF. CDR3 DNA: TGTGCCAGCAGGCTTACTAGCGGGCCGAACACCGGGGAGCTGTTTTTT.

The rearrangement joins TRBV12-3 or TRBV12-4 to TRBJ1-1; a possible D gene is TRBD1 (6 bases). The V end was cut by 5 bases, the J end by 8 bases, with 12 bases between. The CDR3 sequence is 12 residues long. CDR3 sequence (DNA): TGTGCCAGCAGTAGCAGGGGACCGGAAGCTTTCTTT. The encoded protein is CASSSRGPEAFF.

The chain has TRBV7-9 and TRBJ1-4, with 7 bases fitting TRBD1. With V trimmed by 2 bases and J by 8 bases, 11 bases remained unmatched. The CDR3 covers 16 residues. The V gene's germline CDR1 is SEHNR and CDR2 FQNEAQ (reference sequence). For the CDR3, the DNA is TGTGCCAGCAGCTTAAATAGGGGGCAAATTCGAGAAAAACTGTTTTTT. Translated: CASSLNRGQIREKLFF.

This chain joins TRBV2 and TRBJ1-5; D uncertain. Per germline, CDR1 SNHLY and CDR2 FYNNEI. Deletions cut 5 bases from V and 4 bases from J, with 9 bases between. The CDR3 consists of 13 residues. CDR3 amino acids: CASSYVGNQPQHF. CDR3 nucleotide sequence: TGTGCCAGCAGTTACGTCGGGAATCAGCCCCAGCATTTT. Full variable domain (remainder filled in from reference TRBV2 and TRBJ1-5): EPEVTQTPSHQVTQMGQEVILRCVPISNHLYFYWYRQILGQKVEFLVSFYNNEISEKSEIFDDQFSVERPDGSNFTLKIRSTKLEDSAMYFCASSYVGNQPQHFGDGTRLSIL.